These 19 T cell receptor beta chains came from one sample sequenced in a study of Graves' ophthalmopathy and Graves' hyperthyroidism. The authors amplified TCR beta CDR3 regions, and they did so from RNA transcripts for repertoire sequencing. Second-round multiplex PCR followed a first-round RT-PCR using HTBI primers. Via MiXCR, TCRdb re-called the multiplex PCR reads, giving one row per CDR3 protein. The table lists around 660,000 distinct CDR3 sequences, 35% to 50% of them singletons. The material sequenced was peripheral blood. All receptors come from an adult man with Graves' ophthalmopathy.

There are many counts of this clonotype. CDR3 bases: TGTGCCATCAGGGCGGCCGGAAACACTGAAGCTTTCTTT. Protein: CAIRAAGNTEAFF. The rearrangement links TRBV10-3 to TRBJ1-1; D not resolved. The germline V gene encodes CDR1 ENHRY and CDR2 SYGVKD. V was cut by 6 bases and J by 2 bases, with 10 bases left in between. The CDR3 totals 13 residues.

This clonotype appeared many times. The CDR3 sequence: CSVARRGATEAFF. The CDR3, as DNA: TGCAGCGTTGCCCGCAGGGGAGCCACTGAAGCTTTCTTT. V usage is TRBV29-1 and J usage is TRBJ1-1, with D possibly matching TRBD1 (6 bases). Germline values: CDR1 SQVTM, CDR2 ANQGSEA. This CDR3 is built from 13 residues. Trimming took off 4 bases at V and 4 bases at J, with 13 bases between the two ends.

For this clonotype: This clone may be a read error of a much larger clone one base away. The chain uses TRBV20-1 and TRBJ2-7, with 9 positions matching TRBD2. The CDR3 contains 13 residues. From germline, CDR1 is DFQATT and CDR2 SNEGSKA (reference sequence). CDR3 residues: CSAREAGGHEQCF. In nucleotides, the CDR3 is TGCAGTGCTAGAGAAGCGGGAGGACACGAGCAGTGCTTC.

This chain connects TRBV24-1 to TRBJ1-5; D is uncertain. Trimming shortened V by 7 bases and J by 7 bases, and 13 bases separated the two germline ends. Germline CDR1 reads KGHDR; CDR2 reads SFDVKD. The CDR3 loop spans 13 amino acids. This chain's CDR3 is CATSSDGNQPQHF. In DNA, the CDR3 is TGTGCCACCAGCTCAGACGGTAACCAGCCCCAGCATTTT.

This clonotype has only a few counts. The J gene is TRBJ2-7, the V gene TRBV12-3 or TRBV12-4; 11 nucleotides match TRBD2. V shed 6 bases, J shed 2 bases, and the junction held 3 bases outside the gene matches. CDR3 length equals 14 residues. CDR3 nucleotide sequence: TGTGCCAGCAGCTTTAGCGGGAGGGCCTACGAGCAGTACTTC. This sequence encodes CASSFSGRAYEQYF.

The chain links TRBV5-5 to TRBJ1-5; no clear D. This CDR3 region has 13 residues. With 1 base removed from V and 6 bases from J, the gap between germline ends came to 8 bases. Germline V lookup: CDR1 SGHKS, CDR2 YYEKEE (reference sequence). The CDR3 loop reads CASSLWDSQPQHF. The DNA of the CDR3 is TGTGCCAGCAGCTTGTGGGATAGTCAGCCCCAGCATTTT.

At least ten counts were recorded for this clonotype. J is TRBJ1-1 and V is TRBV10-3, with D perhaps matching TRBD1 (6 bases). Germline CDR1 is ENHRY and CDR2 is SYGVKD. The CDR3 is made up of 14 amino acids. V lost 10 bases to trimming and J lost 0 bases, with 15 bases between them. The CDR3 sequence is CASRPGHLNTEAFF. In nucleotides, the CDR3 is TGTGCCAGCAGACCGGGACACTTGAACACTGAAGCTTTCTTT.

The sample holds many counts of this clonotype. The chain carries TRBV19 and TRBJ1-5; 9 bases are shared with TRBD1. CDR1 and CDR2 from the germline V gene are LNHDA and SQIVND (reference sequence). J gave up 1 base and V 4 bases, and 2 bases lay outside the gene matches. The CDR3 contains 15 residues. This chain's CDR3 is CASSRQGGSNQPQHF. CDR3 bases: TGTGCCAGTAGTAGACAGGGGGGAAGCAATCAGCCCCAGCATTTT.

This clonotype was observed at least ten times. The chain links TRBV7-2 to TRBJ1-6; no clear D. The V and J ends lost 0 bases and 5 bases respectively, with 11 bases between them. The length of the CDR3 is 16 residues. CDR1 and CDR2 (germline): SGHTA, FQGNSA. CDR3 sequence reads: CASSLARTDNNSPLHF. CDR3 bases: TGTGCCAGCAGCTTAGCGCGGACCGATAATAATTCACCCCTCCACTTT.

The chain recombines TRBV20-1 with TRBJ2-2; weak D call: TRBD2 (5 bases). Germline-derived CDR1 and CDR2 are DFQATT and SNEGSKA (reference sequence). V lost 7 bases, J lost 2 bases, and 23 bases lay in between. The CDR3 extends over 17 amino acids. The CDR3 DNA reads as TGCAGTGGCAGAGGACGGAGCGGAAGGCGTAACACCGGGGAGCTGTTTTTT. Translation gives CSGRGRSGRRNTGELFF.

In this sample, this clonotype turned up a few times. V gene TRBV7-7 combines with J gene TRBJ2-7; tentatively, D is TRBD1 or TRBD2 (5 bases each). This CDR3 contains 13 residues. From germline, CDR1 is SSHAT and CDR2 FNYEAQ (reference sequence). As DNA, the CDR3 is TGTGCTAGAGATCGCGAGGGGTCCTACGAGCAGTACTTC. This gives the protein CARDREGSYEQYF.

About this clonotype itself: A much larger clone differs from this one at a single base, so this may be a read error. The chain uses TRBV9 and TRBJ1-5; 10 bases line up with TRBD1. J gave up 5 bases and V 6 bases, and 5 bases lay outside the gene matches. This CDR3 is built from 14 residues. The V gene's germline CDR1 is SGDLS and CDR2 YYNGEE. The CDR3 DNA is TGTGCCAGCAACGCCGGGACAGGGGATCAGCCCCAGCATTTT. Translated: CASNAGTGDQPQHF. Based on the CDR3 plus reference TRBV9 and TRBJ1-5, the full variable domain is DSGVTQTPKHLITATGQRVTLRCSPRSGDLSVYWYQQSLDQGLQFLIQYYNGEERAKGNILERFSAQQFPDLHSELNLSSLELGDSALYFCASNAGTGDQPQHFGDGTRLSIL.

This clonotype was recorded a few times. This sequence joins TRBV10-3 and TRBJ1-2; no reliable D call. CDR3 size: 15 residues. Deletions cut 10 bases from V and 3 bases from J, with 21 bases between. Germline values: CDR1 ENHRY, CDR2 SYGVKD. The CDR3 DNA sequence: TGTGCCAGCTCACCAGTGGCGACTAAGGACTATGGCTACACCTTC. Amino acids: CASSPVATKDYGYTF.

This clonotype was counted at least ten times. The CDR3 nucleotides read TGCAGTGCGACCAAGACAGGGGGCACCTACGAGCAGTACTTC. Translated, it gives CSATKTGGTYEQYF. The V call is TRBV20-1, the J call TRBJ2-7; 10 nucleotides agree with TRBD1. The CDR3 loop spans 14 amino acids. J was trimmed by 2 bases and V by 6 bases; bases with no gene match: 7. From germline, CDR1 is DFQATT and CDR2 SNEGSKA (reference sequence).

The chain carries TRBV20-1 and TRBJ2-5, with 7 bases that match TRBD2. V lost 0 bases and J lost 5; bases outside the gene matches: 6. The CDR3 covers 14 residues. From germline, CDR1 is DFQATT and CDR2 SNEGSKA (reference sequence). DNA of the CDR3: TGCAGTGCTAGAGAGGCGGGGGTTGGGGAGACCCAGTACTTC. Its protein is CSAREAGVGETQYF.

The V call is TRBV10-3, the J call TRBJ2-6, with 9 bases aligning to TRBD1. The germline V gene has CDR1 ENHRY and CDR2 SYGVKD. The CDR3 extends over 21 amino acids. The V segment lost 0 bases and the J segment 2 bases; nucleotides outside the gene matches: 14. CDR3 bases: TGTGCCATCAGTGAGTCATTGACGTCAGGGACAGGGCTCGCTGGGGCCAACGTCCTGACTTTC. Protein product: CAISESLTSGTGLAGANVLTF.

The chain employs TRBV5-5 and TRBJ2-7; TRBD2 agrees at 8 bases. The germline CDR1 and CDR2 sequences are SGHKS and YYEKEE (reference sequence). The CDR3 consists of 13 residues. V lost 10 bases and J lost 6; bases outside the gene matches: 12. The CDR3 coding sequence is TGTGCCTCGAGCATAGCGGGGAGTCCCGAGCAGTACTTC. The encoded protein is CASSIAGSPEQYF.

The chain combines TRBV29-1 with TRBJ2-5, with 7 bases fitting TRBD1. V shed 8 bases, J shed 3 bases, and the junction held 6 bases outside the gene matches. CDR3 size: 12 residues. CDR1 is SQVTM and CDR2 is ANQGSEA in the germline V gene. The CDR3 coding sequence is TGCAGCCAGAGAGGGACAGAAGAGACCCAGTACTTC. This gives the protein CSQRGTEETQYF.

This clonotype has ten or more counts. The CDR3 nucleotides are TGTGCCAGCAGTCAGCGGGGGAAGCAGCCCCAGCATTTT. Residues: CASSQRGKQPQHF. The rearrangement joins TRBV4-2 to TRBJ1-5; a weak D match, TRBD1 (5 bases). The germline V and J ends were trimmed by 6 bases and 7 bases, with 13 bases remaining between them. The CDR3 is 13 residues long. The germline V gene encodes CDR1 LGHNA and CDR2 YNFKEQ.